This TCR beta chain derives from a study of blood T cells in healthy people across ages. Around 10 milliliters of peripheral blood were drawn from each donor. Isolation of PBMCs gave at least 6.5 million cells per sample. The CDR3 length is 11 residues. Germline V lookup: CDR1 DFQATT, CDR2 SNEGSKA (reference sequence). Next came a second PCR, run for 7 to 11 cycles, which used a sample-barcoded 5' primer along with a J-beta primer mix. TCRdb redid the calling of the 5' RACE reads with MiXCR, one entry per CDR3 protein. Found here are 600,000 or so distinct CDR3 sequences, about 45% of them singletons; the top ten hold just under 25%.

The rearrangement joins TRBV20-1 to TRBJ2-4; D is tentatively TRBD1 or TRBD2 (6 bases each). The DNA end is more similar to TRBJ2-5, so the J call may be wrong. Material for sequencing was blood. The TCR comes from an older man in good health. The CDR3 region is CSGRGQETQYF. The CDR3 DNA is TGCAGCGGTCGGGGGCAGGAGACCCAGTACTTC.